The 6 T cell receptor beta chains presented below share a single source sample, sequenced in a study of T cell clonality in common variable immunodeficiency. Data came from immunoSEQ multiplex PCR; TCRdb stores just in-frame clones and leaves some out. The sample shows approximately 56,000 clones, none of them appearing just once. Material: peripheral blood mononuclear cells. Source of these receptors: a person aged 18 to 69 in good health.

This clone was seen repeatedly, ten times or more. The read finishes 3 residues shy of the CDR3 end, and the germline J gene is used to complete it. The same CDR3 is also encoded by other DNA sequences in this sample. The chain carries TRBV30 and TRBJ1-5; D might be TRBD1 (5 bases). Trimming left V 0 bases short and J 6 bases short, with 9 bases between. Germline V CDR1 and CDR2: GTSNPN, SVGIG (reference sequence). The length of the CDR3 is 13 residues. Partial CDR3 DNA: TGTGCCTGGAGTGTAACAGGCGGTCAGCCC. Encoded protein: CAWSVTGGQP. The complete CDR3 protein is CAWSVTGGQPQHF.

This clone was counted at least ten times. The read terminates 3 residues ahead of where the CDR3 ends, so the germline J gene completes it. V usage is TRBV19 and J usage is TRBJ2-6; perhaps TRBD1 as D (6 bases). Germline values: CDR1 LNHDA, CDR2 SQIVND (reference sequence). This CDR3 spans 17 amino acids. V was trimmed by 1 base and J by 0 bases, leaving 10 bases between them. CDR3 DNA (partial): TGTGCCAGTAGTATAGCCCGCAGGGGCTCTGGGGCCAACGTC. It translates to CASSIARRGSGANV. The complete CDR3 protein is CASSIARRGSGANVLTF.

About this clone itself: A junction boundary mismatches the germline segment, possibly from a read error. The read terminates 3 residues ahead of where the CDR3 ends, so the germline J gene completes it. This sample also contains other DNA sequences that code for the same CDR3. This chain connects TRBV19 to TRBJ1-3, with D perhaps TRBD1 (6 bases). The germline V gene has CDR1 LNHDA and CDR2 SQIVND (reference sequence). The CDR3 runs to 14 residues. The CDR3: CASSKQGGGNTIYF. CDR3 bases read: TGTGCCAGTAGCAAACAGGGCGGTGGAAACACA. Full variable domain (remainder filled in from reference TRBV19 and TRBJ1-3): DGGITQSPKYLFRKEGQNVTLSCEQNLNHDAMYWYRQDPGQGLRLIYYSQIVNDFQKGDIAEGYSVSREKKESFPLTVTSAQKNPTAFYLCASSKQGGGNTIYFGEGSWLTVV.

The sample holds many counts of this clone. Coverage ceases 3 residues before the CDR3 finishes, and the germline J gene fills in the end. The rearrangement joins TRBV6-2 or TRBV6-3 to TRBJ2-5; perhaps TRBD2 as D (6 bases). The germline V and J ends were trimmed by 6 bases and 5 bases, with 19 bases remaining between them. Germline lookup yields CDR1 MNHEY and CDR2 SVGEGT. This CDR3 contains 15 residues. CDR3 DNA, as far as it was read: TGTGCCAGCAGACCCGGGGGACCTCCGTGGGAGACC. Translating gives CASRPGGPPWET. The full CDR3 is CASRPGGPPWETQYF.

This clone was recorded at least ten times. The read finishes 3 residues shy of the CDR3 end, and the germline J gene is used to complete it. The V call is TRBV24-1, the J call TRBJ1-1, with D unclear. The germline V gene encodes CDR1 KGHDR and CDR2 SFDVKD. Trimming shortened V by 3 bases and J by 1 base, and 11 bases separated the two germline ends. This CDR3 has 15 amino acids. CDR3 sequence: CATSDRRAPNTEAFF. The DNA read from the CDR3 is TGTGCCACCAGTGATAGGAGGGCCCCGAACACTGAA.

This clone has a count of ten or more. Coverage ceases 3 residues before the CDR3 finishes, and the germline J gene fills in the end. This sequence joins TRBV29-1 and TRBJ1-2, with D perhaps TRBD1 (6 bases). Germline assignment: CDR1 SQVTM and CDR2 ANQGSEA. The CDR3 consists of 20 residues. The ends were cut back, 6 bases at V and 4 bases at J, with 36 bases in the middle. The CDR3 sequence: CSVGTRYLATPDPLSYGYTF. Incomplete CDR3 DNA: TGCAGCGTCGGGACACGTTATTTGGCCACTCCCGATCCCCTCTCCTATGGC.